This T cell receptor (beta chain) was recorded in a study of regulatory T cells in long-lasting Graves disease. This clonotype has a count of ten or more. For TCR beta, libraries came from iRepertoire HTBI primers and Arm-PCR of CDR3 regions. TCRdb redid the calling of the multiplex PCR reads with MiXCR, one entry per CDR3 protein. The table includes around 400,000 distinct CDR3 sequences, around 11% detected once. Trimming stripped 2 bases from V and 4 bases from J, with 5 bases between. This CDR3 has 12 amino acids. Germline V CDR1 and CDR2: MNHEY, SVGEGT. Time point specified: newly diagnosed GD, antithyroid drugs for less than 3 months. PBMC-derived RNA was used for the TCR library. The same specimen was also included in a second study, on T cells in Graves' hyperthyroidism and ophthalmopathy. According to that study: Patients aged 18 to 65 had newly diagnosed hyperthyroidism of under 2 months' duration.

Sequenced here: peripheral blood mononuclear cells (PBMCs), sampled at new diagnosis, from a patient treated with antithyroid drugs. This TCR was recovered from a woman under 30 with Graves disease. The V and J genes are TRBV6-2 or TRBV6-3 and TRBJ1-2; no firm D call. CDR3 in amino acids: CASSYRIYGYTF. In DNA, the CDR3 is TGTGCCAGCAGTTACAGAATCTATGGCTACACCTTC.